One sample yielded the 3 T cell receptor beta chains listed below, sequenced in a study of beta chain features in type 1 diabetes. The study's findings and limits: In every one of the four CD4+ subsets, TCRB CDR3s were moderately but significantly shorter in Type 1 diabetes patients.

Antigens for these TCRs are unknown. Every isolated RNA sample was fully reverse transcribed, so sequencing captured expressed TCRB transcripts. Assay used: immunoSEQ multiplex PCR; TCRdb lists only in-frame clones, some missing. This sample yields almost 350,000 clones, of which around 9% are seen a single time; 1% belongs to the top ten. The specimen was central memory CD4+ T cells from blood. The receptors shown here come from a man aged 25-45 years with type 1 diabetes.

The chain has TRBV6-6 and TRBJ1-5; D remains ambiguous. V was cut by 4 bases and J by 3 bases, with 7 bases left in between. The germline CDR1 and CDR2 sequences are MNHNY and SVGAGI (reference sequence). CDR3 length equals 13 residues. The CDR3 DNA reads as TGTGCCAGCAGTTCTACAACCAATCAGCCCCAGCATTTT. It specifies CASSSTTNQPQHF.

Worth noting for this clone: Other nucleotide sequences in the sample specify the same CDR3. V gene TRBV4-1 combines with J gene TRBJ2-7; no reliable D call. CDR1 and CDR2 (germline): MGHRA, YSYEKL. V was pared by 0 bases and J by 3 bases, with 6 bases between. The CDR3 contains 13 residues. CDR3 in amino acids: CASSQEGGYEQYF. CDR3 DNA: TGCGCCAGCAGCCAAGAAGGCGGCTACGAGCAGTACTTC.

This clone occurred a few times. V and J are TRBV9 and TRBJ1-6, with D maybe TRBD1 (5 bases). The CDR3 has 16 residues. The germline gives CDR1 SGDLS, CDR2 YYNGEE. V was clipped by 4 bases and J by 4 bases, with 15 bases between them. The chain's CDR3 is CASSSSWGGYNSPLHF. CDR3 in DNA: TGTGCCAGCAGCTCCTCTTGGGGCGGATATAATTCACCCCTCCACTTT.